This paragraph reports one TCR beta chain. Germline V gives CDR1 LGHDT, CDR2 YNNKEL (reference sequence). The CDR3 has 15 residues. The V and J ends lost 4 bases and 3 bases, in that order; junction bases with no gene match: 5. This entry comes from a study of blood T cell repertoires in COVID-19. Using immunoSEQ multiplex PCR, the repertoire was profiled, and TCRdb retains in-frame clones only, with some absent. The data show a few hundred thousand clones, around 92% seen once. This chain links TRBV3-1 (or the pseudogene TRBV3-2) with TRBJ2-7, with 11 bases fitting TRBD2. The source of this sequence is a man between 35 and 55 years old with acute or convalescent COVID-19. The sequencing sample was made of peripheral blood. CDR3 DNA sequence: TGTGCCAGCAGCCGAGGGACTAGCGGATACTACGAGCAGTACTTC. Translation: CASSRGTSGYYEQYF.